Listed below are T cell receptor beta chains from one sample, sequenced in a study of blood T cell repertoires in COVID-19. TCRdb keeps only in-frame clones here, not all; method: immunoSEQ multiplex PCR. Among 87,000 or so clones listed, approximately 89% were seen once. The sequencing sample was made of peripheral blood. Receptors were obtained from an elderly man with acute or convalescent COVID-19. CDR3s include the opening cysteine and the closing phenylalanine or tryptophan. The order of the fields is clone size, D gene, J gene, V gene, CDR3 protein, CDR3 DNA. The D gene is left open where the match is weak. Size is omitted from some rows. Given values are once, few, many or a class for expanded clones.

few | TRBD2 | TRBJ2-7 | TRBV18 | CASSPWTSGRFDEQYF | TGTGCCAGCTCACCCTGGACTAGCGGGAGATTCGACGAGCAGTACTTC
once | TRBD1 | TRBJ2-7 | TRBV12-3/TRBV12-4 | CASSFETGNKYF | TGTGCCAGCAGTTTCGAGACAGGGAATAAGTACTTC
. | TRBD2 | TRBJ2-5 | TRBV7-6 | CASSPRLAGGIQETQYF | TGTGCCAGCAGCCCACGACTAGCGGGGGGGATCCAAGAGACCCAGTACTTC
. | TRBD1 | TRBJ1-1 | TRBV19 | CASSIVGTENTEAFF | TGTGCCAGTAGTATAGTTGGGACAGAAAACACTGAAGCTTTCTTT
. | TRBD1 | TRBJ2-3 | TRBV5-1 | CASSFLRTGAKDTQYF | TGCGCCAGCAGCTTCTTACGGACAGGGGCTAAAGATACGCAGTATTTT
. | . | TRBJ2-7 | TRBV25-1 | CASSPGDYEQYF | TGTGCCAGCAGTCCCGGGGACTACGAGCAGTACTTC
. | . | TRBJ1-6 | TRBV30 | CAWSVIQGSSPLHF | TGTGCCTGGAGTGTGATACAGGGATCGTCACCCCTCCACTTT
. | . | TRBJ1-1 | TRBV7-3 | CASSQLQGNTEAFF | TGTGCCAGCAGCCAGCTCCAGGGTAACACTGAAGCTTTCTTT
. | . | TRBJ2-2 | TRBV9 | CASSGEDYTGELFF | TGTGCCAGCAGCGGGGAGGATTACACCGGGGAGCTGTTTTTT
few | . | TRBJ1-1 | TRBV29-1 | CSVAVNTEAFF | TGCAGCGTTGCTGTGAACACTGAAGCTTTCTTT
. | TRBD2 | TRBJ2-1 | TRBV27 | CASSLREGSYNEQFF | TGTGCCAGCAGCTTGCGGGAGGGTTCCTACAATGAGCAGTTCTTC
. | . | TRBJ1-6 | TRBV28 | CASSRVDNSPLHF | TGTGCCAGCTCCAGGGTCGATAATTCACCCCTCCACTTT
. | . | TRBJ1-2 | TRBV4-2 | CASSQVAGGATNYGYTF | TGTGCCAGCAGCCAAGTGGCGGGCGGGGCTACTAACTATGGCTACACCTTC
. | . | TRBJ1-6 | TRBV9 | CASSVEKGDENSPLHF | TGTGCCAGCAGCGTAGAGAAGGGGGACGAAAATTCACCCCTCCACTTT
. | TRBD2 | TRBJ2-3 | TRBV5-4 | CASSIQLAASTDTQYF | TGTGCCAGCAGCATCCAACTAGCGGCAAGCACAGATACGCAGTATTTT
. | . | TRBJ1-2 | TRBV10-2 | CASSDSVYGGYTF | TGCGCCAGCAGTGATTCGGTATACGGTGGCTACACCTTC
. | . | TRBJ2-1 | TRBV19 | CASSIGSGVLGEQFF | TGTGCCAGTAGTATAGGGTCAGGGGTACTAGGTGAGCAGTTCTTC
. | TRBD2 | TRBJ2-3 | TRBV9 | CASSEGMAGVGDTQYF | TGTGCCAGCAGTGAAGGAATGGCGGGAGTCGGGGATACGCAGTATTTT
. | . | TRBJ1-5 | TRBV15 | CATSRDLSERSF | TGTGCCACCAGCAGAGATCTGTCCGAACGGAGTTTT
. | TRBD1 | TRBJ2-7 | TRBV6-5 | CASILQGAEQYF | TGTGCCAGCATTCTACAGGGGGCCGAGCAGTACTTC
. | TRBD1 | TRBJ1-2 | TRBV18 | CASSARQGYYGYTF | TGTGCCAGCTCAGCCCGACAGGGATACTATGGCTACACCTTC
. | . | TRBJ2-1 | TRBV4-3 | CASSRSQDSYNEQFF | TGCGCCAGCAGCCGGAGCCAGGACAGTTACAATGAGCAGTTCTTC
once | . | TRBJ1-1 | TRBV6-2/TRBV6-3 | CASSYEGTSPEAFF | TGTGCCAGCAGTTACGAAGGGACAAGCCCTGAAGCTTTCTTT
. | TRBD2 | TRBJ2-1 | TRBV14 | CASSQDRTSWPNEQFF | TGTGCCAGCAGCCAAGATCGGACTAGCTGGCCCAATGAGCAGTTCTTC
once | . | TRBJ1-6 | TRBV6-5 | CASSRGDKNSPLHF | TGTGCCAGCAGCCGAGGGGACAAAAATTCACCCCTCCACTTT
. | . | TRBJ1-3 | TRBV19 | CATSESGSGNTIYF | TGTGCCACCTCAGAATCGGGCTCTGGAAACACCATATATTTT
. | . | TRBJ1-1 | TRBV5-1 | CASSLWAAGNTEAFF | TGCGCCAGCAGCTTGTGGGCAGCAGGAAACACTGAAGCTTTCTTT
medium-sized | TRBD1 | TRBJ1-1 | TRBV5-4 | CASSSPTGSTEAFF | TGTGCCAGCAGCTCCCCGACAGGGAGCACTGAAGCTTTCTTT
. | . | TRBJ1-2 | TRBV19 | CASTPTETNYGYTF | TGTGCCAGTACCCCGACGGAGACTAACTATGGCTACACCTTC
. | TRBD1 | TRBJ1-5 | TRBV2 | CASATDRDPNQPQHF | TGTGCCAGCGCCACCGACAGGGACCCCAATCAGCCCCAGCATTTT
once | . | TRBJ2-3 | TRBV9 | CASSVNGAGSTDTQYF | TGTGCCAGCAGCGTGAACGGAGCGGGTAGCACAGATACGCAGTATTTT
. | TRBD2 | TRBJ2-3 | TRBV28 | CASSFSGSTDTQYF | TGTGCCAGCAGTTTTAGCGGGAGCACAGATACGCAGTATTTT
. | . | TRBJ1-3 | TRBV19 | CATRRSGNTIYF | TGTGCTACTAGGAGGTCTGGAAACACCATATATTTT
. | TRBD1 | TRBJ2-7 | TRBV7-2 | CASSLGQGETYEQYF | TGTGCCAGCAGCTTAGGACAGGGGGAAACCTACGAGCAGTACTTC
. | . | TRBJ1-2 | TRBV29-1 | CSVAGAIGVDYGYTF | TGCAGCGTTGCAGGGGCTATTGGGGTTGACTATGGCTACACCTTC
. | TRBD2 | TRBJ2-3 | TRBV7-2 | CASRGGRARDTQYF | TGTGCCAGCAGGGGCGGGAGGGCCAGGGATACGCAGTATTTT
. | TRBD1 | TRBJ1-3 | TRBV28 | CASSPTGVRNTIYF | TGTGCCAGCAGTCCAACAGGGGTCAGAAACACCATATATTTT
. | . | TRBJ1-3 | TRBV30 | CAWNTDPLGNTIYF | TGTGCCTGGAACACAGACCCGTTGGGAAACACCATATATTTT